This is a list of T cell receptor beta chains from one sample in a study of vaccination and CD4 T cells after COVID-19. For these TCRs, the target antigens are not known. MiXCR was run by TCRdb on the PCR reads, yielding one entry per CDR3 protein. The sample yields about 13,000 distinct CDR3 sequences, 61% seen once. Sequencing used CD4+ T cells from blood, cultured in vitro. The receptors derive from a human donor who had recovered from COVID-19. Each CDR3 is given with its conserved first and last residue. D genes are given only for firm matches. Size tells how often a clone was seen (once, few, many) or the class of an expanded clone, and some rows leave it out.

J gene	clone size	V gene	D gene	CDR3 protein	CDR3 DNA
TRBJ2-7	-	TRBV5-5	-	CASSSSTYEQYF	TGTGCCAGCAGCTCCTCAACGTACGAGCAGTACTTC
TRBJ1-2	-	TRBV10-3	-	CAIMSPNYGYTF	TGTGCCATCATGAGCCCTAACTATGGCTACACCTTC
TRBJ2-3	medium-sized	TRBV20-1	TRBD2	CSPLAEGADTQYF	TGCAGTCCCCTAGCGGAAGGGGCAGATACGCAGTATTTT
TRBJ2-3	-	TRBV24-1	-	CATSDPGEPDTQYF	TGTGCCACCAGTGACCCAGGGGAGCCAGATACGCAGTATTTT
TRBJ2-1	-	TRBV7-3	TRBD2	CASSFFGLEENEQFF	TGTGCCAGCAGCTTCTTCGGACTAGAGGAAAATGAGCAGTTCTTC
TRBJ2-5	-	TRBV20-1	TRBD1	CSERDRGGETQYF	TGCAGTGAGAGGGACAGGGGTGGGGAGACCCAGTACTTC
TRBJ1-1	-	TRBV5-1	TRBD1	CASSLGTGNTEAFF	TGCGCCAGCAGCTTAGGGACAGGGAACACTGAAGCTTTCTTT
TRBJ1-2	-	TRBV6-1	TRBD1	CASSEWTGPNYGYTF	TGTGCCAGCAGTGAATGGACAGGGCCGAACTATGGCTACACCTTC
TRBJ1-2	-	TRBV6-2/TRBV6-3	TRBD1	CATTTHRGPSLGYTF	TGTGCCACCACAACCCACAGGGGGCCTTCATTGGGCTACACCTTC
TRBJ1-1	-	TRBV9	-	CASSVRGDRANTEAFF	TGTGCCAGCAGCGTACGCGGGGATCGGGCGAACACTGAAGCTTTCTTT
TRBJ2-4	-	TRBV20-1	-	CSAREGLAKNIQCF	TGCAGTGCTAGAGAGGGGCTAGCCAAAAACATTCAGTGCTTC
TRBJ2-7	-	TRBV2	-	CASKLVAGQSYEQYF	TGTGCCAGCAAGCTAGTGGCAGGACAATCCTACGAGCAGTACTTC
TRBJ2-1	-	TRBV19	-	CATKGSLRQFF	TGTGCCACCAAAGGGAGTCTCCGGCAGTTCTTC
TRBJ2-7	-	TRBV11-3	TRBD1	CASSWTGTTRGEQYF	TGTGCCAGCAGCTGGACAGGAACAACAAGGGGCGAGCAGTACTTC
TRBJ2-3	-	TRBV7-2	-	CASSSGLPGDTQYF	TGTGCCAGCAGCTCGGGACTCCCCGGAGATACGCAGTATTTT
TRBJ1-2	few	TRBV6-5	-	CASSYSNQGNGYTF	TGTGCCAGCAGTTACTCGAACCAGGGAAACGGCTACACCTTC
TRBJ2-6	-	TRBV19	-	CASTYSSSGANVLTF	TGTGCCAGTACCTACTCTTCGTCGGGGGCCAACGTCCTGACTTTC
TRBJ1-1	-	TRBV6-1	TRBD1	CASIRGQGVFF	TGTGCCAGCATCCGGGGACAGGGGGTGTTCTTT